The clone carrying this TCR beta chain was observed a few times. Its antigen remains unidentified. These data come from a study of blood T cells in healthy people across ages. Overall study findings and caveats: Those diversity estimates obtained from one million T cells were thought to be underestimates.

Germline CDR1 is LNHDA and CDR2 is SQIVND (reference sequence). The CDR3 has 14 amino acids. Trimming stripped 3 bases from V and 9 bases from J, with 15 bases between. Combining a sample-barcoded 5' primer with a J-beta primer mix, a second PCR ran for roughly 6 to 12 cycles. Every molecule of cDNA carried a tag from a template-switch adaptor with 12 random nucleotides. TCRdb reprocessed the 5' RACE reads with MiXCR, giving one entry per CDR3 protein. The table includes around 1,700,000 distinct CDR3 sequences, approximately 28% detected once. The source of this sequence is a woman aged 25 to 45 in good health. The source material was blood. The V and J genes are TRBV19 and TRBJ1-5, with a weak D call TRBD1 (6 bases). The CDR3: CASSIRTVARPQHF. CDR3 sequence (DNA): TGTGCCAGTAGTATTAGGACAGTTGCACGGCCCCAGCATTTT.